This passage covers 16 T cell receptor beta chains from one sample sequenced in a study of T cells in Graves' hyperthyroidism and ophthalmopathy. Amplified regions were TCR beta CDR3 sequences from RNA transcripts. The HTBI primer set drove a first-round RT-PCR of the TCR CDR3. MiXCR was run by TCRdb on the multiplex PCR reads, yielding one entry per CDR3 protein. The sample consists of approximately 380,000 distinct CDR3 sequences, 11% to 15% of them appearing once. Material for sequencing was blood. The receptor set was obtained from a man aged 50-60 years with Graves' ophthalmopathy.

This clonotype was counted a few times. V gene TRBV4-2 combines with J gene TRBJ2-1; 11 nucleotides agree with TRBD2. The CDR3 loop spans 17 amino acids. The J segment lost 4 bases and the V segment lost 1 base, leaving 6 bases of the junction unmatched. Germline lookup yields CDR1 LGHNA and CDR2 YNFKEQ. DNA of the CDR3: TGTGCCAGCAGCCAAGTTTTAGCGGGAGGGAGGTACAATGAGCAGTTCTTC. Amino acids: CASSQVLAGGRYNEQFF.

The chain joins TRBV12-3 or TRBV12-4 to TRBJ2-1; D possibly corresponds to TRBD1 (6 bases). The CDR3 extends over 13 amino acids. V gave up 9 bases and J gave up 7 bases, with 16 bases separating them. The CDR3 region has the DNA TGTGCCAGGCTCACCCAGGGGAGAAATGAGCAGTTCTTC. Translated, it gives CARLTQGRNEQFF.

A few counts support this clonotype. This chain connects TRBV11-2 to TRBJ2-7; 7 nucleotides align to TRBD1. V shed 5 bases and J 7 bases; nucleotides not matched to a gene: 23. Germline CDR1 reads SGHAT; CDR2 reads FQNNGV. The CDR3 has 18 amino acids. The CDR3 DNA reads TGTGCCAGCAGCCCGAAGATCGGACAGGATTATTATTTGGGGGAGCAGTACTTC. It codes for CASSPKIGQDYYLGEQYF.

This clonotype has ten or more counts. V and J are TRBV28 and TRBJ1-4; the D is unclear. Trimming took off 3 bases at V and 0 bases at J, with 5 bases between the two ends. Germline loops: CDR1 MDHEN, CDR2 SYDVKM. The CDR3 is 14 residues long. In DNA, the CDR3 is TGTGCCAGCAGTTTCAGAACAACTAATGAAAAACTGTTTTTT. It codes for CASSFRTTNEKLFF.

The chain has TRBV3-1 and TRBJ2-7; 8 bases fit TRBD1. Germline V CDR1 and CDR2: LGHDT, YNNKEL (reference sequence). The CDR3 length is 17 residues. Losses at the gene ends were 0 bases for V and 4 bases for J; bases not matched to a gene: 11. The CDR3 here is CASSQDRGTGILYEQYF. In nucleotides, the CDR3 is TGTGCCAGCAGCCAAGATAGGGGGACAGGTATTCTGTACGAGCAGTACTTC.

This chain joins TRBV6-5 and TRBJ2-3; D unclear. Trimming took 5 bases from V and 2 from J, leaving 8 bases between them. This CDR3 has 13 residues. Germline CDR1 MNHEY, CDR2 SVGAGI. CDR3 protein: CASSHSITDTQYF. The CDR3 DNA follows: TGTGCCAGCAGTCATTCGATCACAGATACGCAGTATTTT.

This clonotype has more than one count but fewer than ten. The genes are TRBV4-2 and TRBJ2-3; a weak D match, TRBD2 (5 bases). V gave up 2 bases and J gave up 0 bases, with 15 bases separating them. This CDR3 is 17 amino acids long. The germline CDR1 and CDR2 sequences are LGHNA and YNFKEQ. The CDR3 spells CASSQPSAGTSTDTQYF. The CDR3 nucleotides are TGTGCCAGCAGCCAACCAAGTGCGGGTACTAGCACAGATACGCAGTATTTT.

This clonotype was detected a few times. The chain employs TRBV29-1 and TRBJ2-7; TRBD2 matches 7 bases. CDR3 length: 14 residues. Germline V gene lookup returns CDR1 SQVTM and CDR2 ANQGSEA. With V trimmed by 1 base and J by 4 bases, 7 bases remained unmatched. The chain's CDR3 is CSVEGSSGEYEQYF. The CDR3 DNA sequence: TGCAGCGTTGAAGGGTCCAGCGGGGAATACGAGCAGTACTTC.

There are a few counts of this clonotype. This may arise from a read error, as a much more abundant clone is one base away. The chain has TRBV2 and TRBJ2-7; D uncertain. Germline V gives CDR1 SNHLY, CDR2 FYNNEI. CDR3 length: 15 amino acids. CDR3 in amino acids: CASSEAGRRAYELYF. The CDR3 DNA reads as TGTGCCAGCAGTGAAGCCGGACGGAGAGCTTACGAGCTGTACTTC.

The table lists this clonotype with many counts. The chain combines TRBV24-1 with TRBJ2-3, with TRBD2 matching over 7 bases. Germline CDR1 is KGHDR and CDR2 is SFDVKD. V gave up 2 bases and J gave up 3 bases; unmatched junction bases: 1. The CDR3 loop spans 14 amino acids. CDR3 sequence (DNA): TGTGCCACCAGTGATTGGGGGGGGACAGATACGCAGTATTTT. Residues: CATSDWGGTDTQYF.

This clonotype was picked up many times. The CDR3 here is CSASATIDQYF. The CDR3 DNA follows: TGCAGTGCTAGTGCGACAATAGACCAGTACTTC. V and J are TRBV20-1 and TRBJ2-5; D unclear. The CDR3 has 11 residues. V lost 3 bases to trimming and J lost 10 bases, with 12 bases between them. Germline assignment: CDR1 DFQATT and CDR2 SNEGSKA (reference sequence).

This clonotype was counted a few times. The V gene is TRBV10-2, the J gene TRBJ2-7; TRBD2 matches at 10 bases. V lost 7 bases, J lost 4 bases, and 1 base stayed unmatched. Germline V lookup: CDR1 WSHSY, CDR2 SAAADI. The CDR3 length is 12 residues. CDR3 DNA: TGCGCCAGCAAACTAGCGGGATACGAGCAGTACTTC. It codes for CASKLAGYEQYF.

This clonotype was seen repeatedly, ten times or more. The DNA of the CDR3 is TGTGCCAGCTCACCAATTTCGACCTCTGGGAATGAGCAGTTCTTC. This codes for CASSPISTSGNEQFF. The chain combines TRBV18 with TRBJ2-1; D uncertain. V was trimmed by 2 bases and J by 7 bases, leaving 15 bases between them. This CDR3 has 15 residues. Per germline, CDR1 KGHSH and CDR2 LQKENI.

This clonotype was seen a handful of times. CDR3 loop: CASSPVSSAGELFF. The CDR3 DNA follows: TGTGCCAGCAGCCCCGTCTCGAGCGCCGGGGAGCTGTTTTTT. The V call is TRBV7-2, the J call TRBJ2-2, with D hard to call. Germline V gene data show CDR1 as SGHTA and CDR2 as FQGNSA. The CDR3 totals 14 residues. V lost 5 bases and J 6 bases, leaving 13 bases between the germline ends.

The chain is built from TRBV6-4 and TRBJ1-1, with D maybe TRBD1 (5 bases). Trimming took 8 bases from V and 6 from J, leaving 31 bases between them. Germline V gene sequence: CDR1 MRHNA, CDR2 SNTAGT. The CDR3 length is 18 residues. The DNA for the CDR3 is TGTGCCAGCCCCGAGATCGTTTACCCCCAGGGAACGGTCGCTGAAGCTTTCTTT. Amino acid sequence: CASPEIVYPQGTVAEAFF.

This clonotype was recorded at least ten times. V and J are TRBV18 and TRBJ1-6; tentatively, D is TRBD1 (6 bases). The CDR3 contains 14 residues. V was trimmed by 1 base and J by 7 bases, leaving 8 bases between them. Germline values: CDR1 KGHSH, CDR2 LQKENI. The CDR3 DNA sequence: TGTGCCAGCTCACCACGGGACACAAATTCACCCCTCCACTTT. Protein product: CASSPRDTNSPLHF.